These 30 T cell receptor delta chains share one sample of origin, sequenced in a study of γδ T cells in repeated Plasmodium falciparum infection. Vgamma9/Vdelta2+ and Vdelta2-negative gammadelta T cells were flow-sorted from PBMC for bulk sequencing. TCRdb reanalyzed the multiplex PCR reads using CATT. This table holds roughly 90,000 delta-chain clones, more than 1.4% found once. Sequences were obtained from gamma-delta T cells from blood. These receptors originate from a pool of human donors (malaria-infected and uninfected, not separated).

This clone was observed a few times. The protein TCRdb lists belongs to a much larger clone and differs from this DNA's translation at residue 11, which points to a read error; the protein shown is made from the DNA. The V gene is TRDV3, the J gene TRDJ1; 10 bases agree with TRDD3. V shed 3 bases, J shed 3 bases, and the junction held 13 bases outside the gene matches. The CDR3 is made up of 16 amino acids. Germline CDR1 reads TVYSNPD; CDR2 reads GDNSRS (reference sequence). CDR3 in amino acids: CAFAGGIRTYADKLIF. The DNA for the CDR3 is TGTGCCTTCGCTGGGGGGATACGGACATACGCCGATAAACTCATCTTT.

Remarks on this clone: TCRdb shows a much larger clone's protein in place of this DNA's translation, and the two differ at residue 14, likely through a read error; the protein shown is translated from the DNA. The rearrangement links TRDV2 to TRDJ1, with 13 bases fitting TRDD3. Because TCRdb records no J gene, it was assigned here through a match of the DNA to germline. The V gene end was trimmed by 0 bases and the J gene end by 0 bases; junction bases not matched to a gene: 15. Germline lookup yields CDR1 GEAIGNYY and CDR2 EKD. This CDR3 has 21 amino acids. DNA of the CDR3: TGTGCCTGTGACACCGTTACTGGGGGATACGCCGAGCGGGAGGACACCGATAAACTCATCTTT. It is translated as CACDTVTGGYAEREDTDKLIF.

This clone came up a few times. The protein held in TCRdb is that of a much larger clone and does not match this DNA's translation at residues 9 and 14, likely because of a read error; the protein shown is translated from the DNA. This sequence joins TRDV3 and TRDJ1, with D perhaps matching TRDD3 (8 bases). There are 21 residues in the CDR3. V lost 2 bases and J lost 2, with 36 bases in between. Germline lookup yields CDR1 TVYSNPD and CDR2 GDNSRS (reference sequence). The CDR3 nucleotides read TGTGCCTTTTCCCCAGTTCCTACAACTCGACTACTGGGGGGCCTAACCGATAAACTCATCTTT. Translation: CAFSPVPTTRLLGGLTDKLIF.

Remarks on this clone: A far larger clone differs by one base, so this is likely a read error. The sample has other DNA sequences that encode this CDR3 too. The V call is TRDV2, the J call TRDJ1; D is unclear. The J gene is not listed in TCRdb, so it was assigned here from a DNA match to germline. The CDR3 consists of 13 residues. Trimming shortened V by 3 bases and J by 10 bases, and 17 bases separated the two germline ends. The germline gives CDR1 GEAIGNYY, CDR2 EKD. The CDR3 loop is CACDEEAQLGLIF. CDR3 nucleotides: TGTGCCTGTGACGAGGAGGCACAGTTAGGACTCATCTTT.

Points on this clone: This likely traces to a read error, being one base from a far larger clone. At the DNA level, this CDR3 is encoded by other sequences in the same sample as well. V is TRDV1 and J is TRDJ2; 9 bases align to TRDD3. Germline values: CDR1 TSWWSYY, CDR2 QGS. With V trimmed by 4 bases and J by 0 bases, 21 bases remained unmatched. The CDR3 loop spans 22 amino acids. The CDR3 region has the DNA TGTGCTCTTGGGGTGCCTTCCTTGACAGTACTGGGGGACCTCACTTTGACAGCACAACTCTTCTTT. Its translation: CALGVPSLTVLGDLTLTAQLFF.

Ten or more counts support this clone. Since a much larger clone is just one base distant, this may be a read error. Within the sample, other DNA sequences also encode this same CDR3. For the CDR3, the DNA is TGTGCCTGTGACACTCCCTGGGGGATACCGGACAGCGATAAACTCATCTTT. Protein product: CACDTPWGIPDSDKLIF. The V and J genes are TRDV2 and TRDJ1; 11 nucleotides line up with TRDD3. No J segment appears in TCRdb, so it was assigned here by matching the sequence to germline. With V trimmed by 1 base and J by 4 bases, 10 bases remained unmatched. CDR1 and CDR2 from the germline V gene are GEAIGNYY and EKD. The CDR3 has 17 amino acids.

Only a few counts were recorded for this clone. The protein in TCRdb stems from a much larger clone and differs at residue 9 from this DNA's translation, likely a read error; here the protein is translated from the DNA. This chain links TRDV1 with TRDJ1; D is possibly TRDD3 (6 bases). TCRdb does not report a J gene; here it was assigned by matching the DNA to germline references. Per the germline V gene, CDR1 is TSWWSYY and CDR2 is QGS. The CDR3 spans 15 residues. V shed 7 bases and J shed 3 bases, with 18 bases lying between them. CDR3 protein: CALEEDGDEADKLIF. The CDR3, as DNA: TGTGCTCTTGAGGAGGACGGGGATGAGGCCGATAAACTCATCTTT.

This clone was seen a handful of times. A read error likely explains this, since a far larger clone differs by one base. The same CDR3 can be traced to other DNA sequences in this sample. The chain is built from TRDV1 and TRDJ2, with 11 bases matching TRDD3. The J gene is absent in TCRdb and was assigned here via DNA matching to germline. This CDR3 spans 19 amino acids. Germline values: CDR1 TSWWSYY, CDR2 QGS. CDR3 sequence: CALGEVSYWGIGLTAQLFF. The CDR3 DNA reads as TGTGCTCTTGGGGAAGTCTCTTACTGGGGGATAGGTTTGACGGCACAACTCTTCTTT.

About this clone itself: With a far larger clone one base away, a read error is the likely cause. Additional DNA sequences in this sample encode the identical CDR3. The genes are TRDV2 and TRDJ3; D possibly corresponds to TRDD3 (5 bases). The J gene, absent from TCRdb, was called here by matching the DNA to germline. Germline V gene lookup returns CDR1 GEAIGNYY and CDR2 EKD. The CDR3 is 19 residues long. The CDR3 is CACDTGRGSSSWDTRQMFF. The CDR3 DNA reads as TGTGCTTGTGACACCGGCCGGGGGTCTAGCTCCTGGGACACCCGACAGATGTTTTTC.

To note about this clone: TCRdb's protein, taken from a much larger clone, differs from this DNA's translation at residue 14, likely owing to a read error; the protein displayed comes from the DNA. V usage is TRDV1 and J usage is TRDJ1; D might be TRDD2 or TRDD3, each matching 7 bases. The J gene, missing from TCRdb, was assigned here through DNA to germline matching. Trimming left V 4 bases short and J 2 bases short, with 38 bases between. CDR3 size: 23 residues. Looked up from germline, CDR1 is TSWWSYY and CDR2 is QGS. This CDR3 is CALGARPLPNSLGVTGYTDKLIF. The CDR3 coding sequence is TGTGCTCTTGGGGCTCGGCCTCTTCCTAATAGTCTGGGGGTTACGGGTTATACCGATAAACTCATCTTT.

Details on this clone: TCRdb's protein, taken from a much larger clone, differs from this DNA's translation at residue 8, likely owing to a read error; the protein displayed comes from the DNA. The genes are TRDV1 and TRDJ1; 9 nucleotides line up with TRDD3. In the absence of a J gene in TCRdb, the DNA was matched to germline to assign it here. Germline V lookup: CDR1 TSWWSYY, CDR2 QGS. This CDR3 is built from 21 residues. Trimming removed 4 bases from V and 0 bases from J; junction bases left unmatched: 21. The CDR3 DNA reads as TGTGCTCTTGGGGGACGCCTCCTCCTGTTACTGGGGGAAAAATACACCGATAAACTCATCTTT. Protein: CALGGRLLLLLGEKYTDKLIF.

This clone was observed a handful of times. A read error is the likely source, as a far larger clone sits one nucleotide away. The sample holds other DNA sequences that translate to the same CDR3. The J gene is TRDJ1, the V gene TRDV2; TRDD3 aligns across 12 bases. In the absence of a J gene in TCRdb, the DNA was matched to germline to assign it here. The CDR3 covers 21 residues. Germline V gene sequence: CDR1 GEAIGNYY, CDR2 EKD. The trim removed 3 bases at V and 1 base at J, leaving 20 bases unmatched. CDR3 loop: CACDLKAFLSTGGYPTDKLIF. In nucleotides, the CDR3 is TGTGCCTGTGACCTTAAGGCCTTCCTAAGCACTGGGGGATACCCCACCGATAAACTCATCTTT.

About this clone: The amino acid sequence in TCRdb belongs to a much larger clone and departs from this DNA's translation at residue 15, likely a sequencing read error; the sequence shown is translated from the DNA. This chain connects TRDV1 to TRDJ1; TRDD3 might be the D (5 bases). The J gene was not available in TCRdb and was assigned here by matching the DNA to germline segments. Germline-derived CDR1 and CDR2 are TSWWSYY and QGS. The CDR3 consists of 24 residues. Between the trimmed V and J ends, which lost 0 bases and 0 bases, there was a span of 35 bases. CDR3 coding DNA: TGTGCTCTTGGGGAACTTCTAATTTTTCCGCTGCCACGGTGGGGTACGCCCCACACCGATAAACTCATCTTT. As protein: CALGELLIFPLPRWGTPHTDKLIF.

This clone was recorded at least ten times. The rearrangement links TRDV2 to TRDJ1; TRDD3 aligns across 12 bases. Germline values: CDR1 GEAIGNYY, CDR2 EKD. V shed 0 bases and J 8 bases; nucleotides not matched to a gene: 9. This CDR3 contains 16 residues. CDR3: CACDTIDWGILPKLIF. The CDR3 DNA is TGTGCCTGTGACACCATCGACTGGGGGATACTCCCCAAACTCATCTTT.

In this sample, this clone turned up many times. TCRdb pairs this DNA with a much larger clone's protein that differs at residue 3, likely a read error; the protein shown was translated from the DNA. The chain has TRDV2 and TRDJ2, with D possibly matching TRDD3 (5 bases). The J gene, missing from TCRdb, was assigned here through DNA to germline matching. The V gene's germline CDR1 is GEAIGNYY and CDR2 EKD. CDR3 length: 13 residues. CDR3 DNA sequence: TGTGCCCGTGACAGGGGATTGACAGCACAACTCTTCTTT. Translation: CARDRGLTAQLFF.

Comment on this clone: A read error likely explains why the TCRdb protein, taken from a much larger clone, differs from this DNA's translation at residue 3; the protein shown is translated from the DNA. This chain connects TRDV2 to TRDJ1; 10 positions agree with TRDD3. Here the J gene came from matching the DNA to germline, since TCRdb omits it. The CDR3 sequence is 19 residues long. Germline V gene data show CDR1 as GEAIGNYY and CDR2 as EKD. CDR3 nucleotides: TGTGCCCGTGACACCGTACTCCTAGCGGGGGATACGGGCACCGATAAACTCATCTTT. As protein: CARDTVLLAGDTGTDKLIF.

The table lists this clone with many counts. The CDR3 DNA sequence: TGTGCTCTTGGGGCCCCCGGGACCTACGCCGTACTGGGGGATACTCTAATTTTGACAGCACAACTCTTCTTT. Translation: CALGAPGTYAVLGDTLILTAQLFF. The rearrangement uses TRDV1 and TRDJ2; 12 bases are shared with TRDD3. The CDR3 runs to 24 residues. From germline, CDR1 is TSWWSYY and CDR2 QGS. Unmatched junction bases numbered 25, after V lost 4 bases and J lost 1 base.

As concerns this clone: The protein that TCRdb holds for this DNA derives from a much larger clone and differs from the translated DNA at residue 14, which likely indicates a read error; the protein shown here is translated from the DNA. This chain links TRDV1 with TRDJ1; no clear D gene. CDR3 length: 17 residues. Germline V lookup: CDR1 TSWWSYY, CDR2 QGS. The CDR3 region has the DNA TGTGCTCTTGGACATCCTTTGCCGCCTAGTCCGACCGATAGACTCATCTTT. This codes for CALGHPLPPSPTDRLIF.

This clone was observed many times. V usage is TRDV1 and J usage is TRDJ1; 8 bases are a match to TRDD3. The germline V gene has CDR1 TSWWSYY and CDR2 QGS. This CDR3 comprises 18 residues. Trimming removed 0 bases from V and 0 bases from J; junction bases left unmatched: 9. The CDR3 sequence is CALGELEGYARYTDKLIF. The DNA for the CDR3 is TGTGCTCTTGGGGAACTAGAGGGATACGCGCGATACACCGATAAACTCATCTTT.

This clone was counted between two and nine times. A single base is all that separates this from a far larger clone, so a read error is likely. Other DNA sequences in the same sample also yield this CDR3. The CDR3 DNA reads TGTGCCTGTGACACCGTGGGGGCCTCATACACCGATAAACTCATCTTT. Its protein product is CACDTVGASYTDKLIF. The chain couples TRDV2 to TRDJ1; D is possibly TRDD3 (6 bases). The J gene comes from matching the DNA to germline here; TCRdb lacks it. Germline loops: CDR1 GEAIGNYY, CDR2 EKD. V shed 0 bases and J shed 0 bases, with 13 bases lying between them. This CDR3 has 16 amino acids.

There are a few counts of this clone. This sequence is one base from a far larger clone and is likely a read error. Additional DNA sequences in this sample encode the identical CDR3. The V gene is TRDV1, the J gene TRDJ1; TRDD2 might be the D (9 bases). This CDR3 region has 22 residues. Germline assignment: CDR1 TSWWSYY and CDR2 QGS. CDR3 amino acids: CALGEPSFLHWGYFFNTDKLIF. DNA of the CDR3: TGTGCTCTTGGGGAACCATCCTTCCTACACTGGGGATACTTCTTTAACACCGATAAACTCATCTTC.

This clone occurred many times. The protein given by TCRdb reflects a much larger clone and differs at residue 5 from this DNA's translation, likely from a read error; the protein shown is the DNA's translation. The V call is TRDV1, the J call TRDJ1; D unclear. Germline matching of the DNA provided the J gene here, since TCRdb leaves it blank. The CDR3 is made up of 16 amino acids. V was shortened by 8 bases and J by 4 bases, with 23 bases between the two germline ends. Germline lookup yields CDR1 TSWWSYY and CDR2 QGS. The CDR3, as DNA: TGTGCTCTTCTGGCCGCAACAAGGAGTTCGGTCGATAAACTCATCTTT. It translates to CALLAATRSSVDKLIF.

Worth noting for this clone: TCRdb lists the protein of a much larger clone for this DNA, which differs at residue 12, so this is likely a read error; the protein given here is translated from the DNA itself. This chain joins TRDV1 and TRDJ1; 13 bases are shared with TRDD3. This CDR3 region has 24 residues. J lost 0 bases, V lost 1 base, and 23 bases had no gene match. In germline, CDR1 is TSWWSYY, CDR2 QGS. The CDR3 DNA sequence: TGTGCTCTTGGGGAACGGTCCCTCCTTAGGGTAATTAACTGGGGGATACGGTACACCGATAAACTCATCTTT. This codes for CALGERSLLRVINWGIRYTDKLIF.

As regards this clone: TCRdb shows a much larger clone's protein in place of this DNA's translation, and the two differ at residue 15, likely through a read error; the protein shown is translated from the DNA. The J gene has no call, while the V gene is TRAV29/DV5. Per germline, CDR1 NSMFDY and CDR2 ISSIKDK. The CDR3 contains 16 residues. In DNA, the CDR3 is TGTGCAGCAAGCGCACCACAGGTTATCCCTGAGTATAAACTCACCTTT. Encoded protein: CAASAPQVIPEYKLTF.

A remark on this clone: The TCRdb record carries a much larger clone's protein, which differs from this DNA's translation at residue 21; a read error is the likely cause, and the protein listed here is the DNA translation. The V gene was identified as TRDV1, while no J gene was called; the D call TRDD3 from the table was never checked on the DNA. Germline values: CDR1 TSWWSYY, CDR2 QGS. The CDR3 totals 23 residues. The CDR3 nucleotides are TGTGCTCTTGGGGAACTATTTTCTAAGGATCGGATGGGGGATACGCCTTACACCGATAAACCCATCTTT. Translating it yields CALGELFSKDRMGDTPYTDKPIF.

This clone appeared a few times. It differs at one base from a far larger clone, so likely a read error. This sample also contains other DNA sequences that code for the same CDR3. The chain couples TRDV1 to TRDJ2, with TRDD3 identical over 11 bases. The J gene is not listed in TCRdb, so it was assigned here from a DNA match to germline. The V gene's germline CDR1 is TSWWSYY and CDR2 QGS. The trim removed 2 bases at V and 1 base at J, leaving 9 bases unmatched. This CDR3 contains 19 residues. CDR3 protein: CALGEVSYWGIGLTAQLFF. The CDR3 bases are TGTGCTCTTGGGGAAGTTTCTTACTGGGGGATAGGTTTGACAGCACAACTCTTCTTT.

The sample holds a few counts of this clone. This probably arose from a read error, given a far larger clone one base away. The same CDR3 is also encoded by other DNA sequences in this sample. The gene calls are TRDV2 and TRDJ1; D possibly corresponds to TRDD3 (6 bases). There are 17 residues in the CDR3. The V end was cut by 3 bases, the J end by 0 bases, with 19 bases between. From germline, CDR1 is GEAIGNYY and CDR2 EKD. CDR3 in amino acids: CACDSTVLGVYTDKLIF. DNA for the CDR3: TGTGCCTGTGACTCAACCGTATTGGGGGTTTACACCGATAAACTCATCTTT.

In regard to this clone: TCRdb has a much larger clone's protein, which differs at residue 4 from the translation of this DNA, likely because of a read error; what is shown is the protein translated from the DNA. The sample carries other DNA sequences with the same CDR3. The CDR3 loop is CALWKAKLIF. In DNA form, the CDR3 reads TGTGCTCTTTGGAAGGCCAAACTCATCTTT. The chain joins TRDV1 to TRDJ1; D is uncertain. The CDR3 totals 10 residues. The germline gives CDR1 TSWWSYY, CDR2 QGS. The V end was cut by 8 bases, the J end by 8 bases, with 9 bases between.

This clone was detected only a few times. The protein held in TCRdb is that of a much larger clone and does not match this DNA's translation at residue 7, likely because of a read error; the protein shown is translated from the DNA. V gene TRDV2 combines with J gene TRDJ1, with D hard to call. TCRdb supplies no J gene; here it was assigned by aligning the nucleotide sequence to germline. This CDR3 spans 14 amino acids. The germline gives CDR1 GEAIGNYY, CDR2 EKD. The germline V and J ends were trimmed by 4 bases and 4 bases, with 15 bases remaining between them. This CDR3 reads CACERPFPHDKLIF. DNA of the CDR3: TGTGCCTGTGAGAGGCCTTTCCCTCACGATAAACTCATCTTT.

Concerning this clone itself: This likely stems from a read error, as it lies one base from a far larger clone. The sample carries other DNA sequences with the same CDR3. The CDR3 sequence is CALGDILGLRRITGGFPRHTDKLIF. DNA of the CDR3: TGTGCTCTTGGGGACATTTTGGGCCTTCGAAGAATTACTGGGGGATTTCCAAGGCACACCGATAAACTCATCTTC. No J gene was assigned, while the V gene was called as TRDV1; the table's D call, TRDD3, has no DNA check behind it. CDR1 and CDR2 (germline): TSWWSYY, QGS. This CDR3 has 25 residues.